Listed below are T cell receptor beta chains from one sample, sequenced in a study of blood T cell repertoires in COVID-19. Data came from immunoSEQ multiplex PCR; TCRdb stores just in-frame clones and leaves some out. The table includes 150,000 to 200,000 clones, approximately 73% detected once. Specimen: PBMCs or T cells enriched from blood (not recorded which). These receptors were collected from a woman in her forties or fifties with acute COVID-19. Both conserved end residues are part of each CDR3. The D gene is left open where the match is weak. Only part of the rows carry a size: once, few, many, or a class if the clone is expanded.

d_call,j_call,v_call,clone_size,cdr3_aa,cdr3_nt
NA,TRBJ2-2,TRBV19,NA,CASISSRRTGELFF,TGTGCCAGTATCTCTAGCAGGAGGACCGGGGAGCTGTTTTTT
TRBD1,TRBJ1-5,TRBV6-5,NA,CASSYRDRHQPQHF,TGTGCCAGCAGCTATAGGGACAGACATCAGCCCCAGCATTTT
TRBD1,TRBJ1-2,TRBV24-1,NA,CATSDTRTGGNYGYTF,TGTGCCACCAGTGATACTCGGACAGGGGGTAACTATGGCTACACCTTC
NA,TRBJ2-3,TRBV5-1,NA,CASRRASRGTDTQYF,TGCGCCAGCAGACGGGCCTCGAGGGGCACAGATACGCAGTATTTT
NA,TRBJ2-3,TRBV24-1,NA,CATSETPDPTDTQYF,TGTGCCACCAGTGAGACTCCGGATCCCACAGATACGCAGTATTTT
NA,TRBJ1-2,TRBV12-3/TRBV12-4,NA,CASATRGGGGYTF,TGTGCCAGCGCAACCAGGGGCGGAGGTGGCTACACCTTC
NA,TRBJ2-2,TRBV9,NA,CASSVEEGRTGELFF,TGTGCCAGCAGCGTAGAGGAGGGGAGAACCGGGGAGCTGTTTTTT
NA,TRBJ1-4,TRBV11-2,NA,CASSSLQGGINEKLFF,TGTGCCAGCAGCTCCCTACAGGGCGGAATTAATGAAAAACTGTTTTTT
NA,TRBJ2-1,TRBV4-2,NA,CASSQEGAAGNYNEQFF,TGTGCCAGCAGCCAAGAAGGGGCGGCAGGAAACTACAATGAGCAGTTCTTC
TRBD1,TRBJ2-2,TRBV5-1,NA,CASSLTGEYTGELFF,TGCGCCAGCAGTTTAACAGGGGAGTACACCGGGGAGCTGTTTTTT
NA,TRBJ1-2,TRBV28,NA,CASKEEHYGYTF,TGTGCCAGCAAAGAGGAACACTATGGCTACACCTTC
TRBD2,TRBJ2-3,TRBV7-9,NA,CASSKTSGGAGDTQYF,TGTGCCAGCAGCAAGACTAGCGGGGGGGCCGGAGATACGCAGTATTTT
TRBD2,TRBJ2-5,TRBV5-1,NA,CASSPRPAGGETQYF,TGCGCCAGCAGCCCCCGGCCGGCGGGAGGGGAGACCCAGTACTTC
NA,TRBJ2-3,TRBV7-2,NA,CASSQNLRDTQYF,TGTGCCAGCAGCCAAAACCTGCGAGATACGCAGTATTTT
TRBD1,TRBJ1-5,TRBV19,few,CASSIVTGPQPQHF,TGTGCCAGTAGTATTGTGACAGGGCCTCAGCCCCAGCATTTT
NA,TRBJ1-4,TRBV28,NA,CASLGQPGEKLFF,TGTGCCAGCCTCGGGCAGCCGGGGGAAAAACTGTTTTTT
TRBD1,TRBJ2-5,TRBV28,NA,CASSLEGGAETQYF,TGTGCCAGCAGTTTAGAAGGGGGCGCGGAGACCCAGTACTTC
TRBD1,TRBJ1-6,TRBV5-4,NA,CASSPRPGGEGSPLHF,TGTGCCAGCAGCCCCCGGCCAGGGGGTGAGGGTTCACCCCTCCACTTT
NA,TRBJ1-2,TRBV20-1,once,CNPKEGYTF,TGCAACCCTAAGGAGGGCTACACCTTC
TRBD1,TRBJ1-6,TRBV11-2,NA,CASSGQGTNSPLHF,TGTGCCAGCAGCGGACAGGGGACGAATTCACCCCTCCACTTT
TRBD1,TRBJ1-2,TRBV5-4,NA,CASRTRDRGQFMGYTF,TGTGCCAGCAGAACCCGGGACAGGGGGCAATTTATGGGCTACACCTTC
TRBD1,TRBJ1-5,TRBV5-6,NA,CASSYRDRGDQPQHF,TGTGCCAGCAGCTACCGGGACAGGGGAGACCAGCCCCAGCATTTT
NA,TRBJ1-5,TRBV30,NA,CAWSYQGGEQPQHF,TGTGCCTGGAGTTACCAGGGAGGAGAGCAGCCCCAGCATTTT
TRBD2,TRBJ2-1,TRBV5-1,few,CASSKLAGDINEQFF,TGCGCCAGCAGCAAACTAGCGGGGGACATCAATGAGCAGTTCTTC
NA,TRBJ2-2,TRBV7-2,NA,CASSLSAAGANTGELFF,TGTGCCAGCAGCTTATCGGCTGCAGGGGCGAACACCGGGGAGCTGTTTTTT
NA,TRBJ1-1,TRBV5-1,NA,CASSLTANTEAFF,TGCGCCAGCAGCCTGACAGCGAACACTGAAGCTTTCTTT
TRBD2,TRBJ2-3,TRBV2,many,CASSVSGGSDTQYF,TGTGCCAGCAGTGTTAGCGGGGGGTCAGATACGCAGTATTTT
NA,TRBJ1-5,TRBV6-5,NA,CASSRGGGASQPQHF,TGTGCCAGCAGTCGAGGGGGGGGCGCGAGTCAGCCCCAGCATTTT
NA,TRBJ1-2,TRBV7-9,NA,CASSPAVDGYTF,TGTGCCAGCAGCCCCGCGGTCGATGGCTACACCTTC